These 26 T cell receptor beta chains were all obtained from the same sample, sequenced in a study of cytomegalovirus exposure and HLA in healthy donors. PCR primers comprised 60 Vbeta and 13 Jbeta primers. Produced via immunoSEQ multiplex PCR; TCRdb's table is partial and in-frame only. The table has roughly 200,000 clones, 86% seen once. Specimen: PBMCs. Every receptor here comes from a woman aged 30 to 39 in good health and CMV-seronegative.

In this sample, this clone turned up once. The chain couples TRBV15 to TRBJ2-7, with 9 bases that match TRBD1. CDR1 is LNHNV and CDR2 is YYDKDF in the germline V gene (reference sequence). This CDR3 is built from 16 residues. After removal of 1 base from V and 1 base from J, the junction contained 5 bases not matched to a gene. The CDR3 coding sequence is TGTGCCACCAGCAGAGCTTCAGGGACAGGGTCCTACGAGCAGTACTTC. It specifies CATSRASGTGSYEQYF.

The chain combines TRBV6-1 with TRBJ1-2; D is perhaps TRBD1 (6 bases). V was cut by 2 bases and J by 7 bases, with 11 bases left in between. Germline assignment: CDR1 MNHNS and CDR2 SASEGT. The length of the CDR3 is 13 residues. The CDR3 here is CASSEIGGSGYTF. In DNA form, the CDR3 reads TGTGCCAGCAGTGAAATAGGGGGAAGTGGCTACACCTTC.

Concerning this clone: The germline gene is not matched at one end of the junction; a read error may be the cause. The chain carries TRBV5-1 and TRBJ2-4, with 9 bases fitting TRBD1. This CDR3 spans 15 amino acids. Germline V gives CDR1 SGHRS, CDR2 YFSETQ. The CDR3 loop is CASSFSTGGENSQYF. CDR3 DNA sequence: TGCGCCAGCAGCTTCTCGACAGGGGGGGAAAACAGTCAGTACTTC.

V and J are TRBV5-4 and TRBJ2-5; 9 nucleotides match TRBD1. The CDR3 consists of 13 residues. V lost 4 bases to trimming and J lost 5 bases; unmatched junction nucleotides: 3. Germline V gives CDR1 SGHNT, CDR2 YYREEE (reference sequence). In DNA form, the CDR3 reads TGTGCCAGCAGCCTGGACAGGGGTGAGACCCAGTACTTC. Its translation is CASSLDRGETQYF.

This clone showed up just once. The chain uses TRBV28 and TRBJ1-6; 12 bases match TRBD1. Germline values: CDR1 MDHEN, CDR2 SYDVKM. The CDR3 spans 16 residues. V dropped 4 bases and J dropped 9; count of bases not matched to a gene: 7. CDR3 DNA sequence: TGTGCCAGCAGTTCACCGGGACAGGGGGCGAGTTCACCCCTCCACTTT. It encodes CASSSPGQGASSPLHF.

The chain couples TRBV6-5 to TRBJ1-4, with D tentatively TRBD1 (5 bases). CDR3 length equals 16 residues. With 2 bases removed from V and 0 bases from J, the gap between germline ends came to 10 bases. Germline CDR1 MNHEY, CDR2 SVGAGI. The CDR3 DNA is TGTGCCAGCAGTTACGTCCCAGGGTCAACTAATGAAAAACTGTTTTTT. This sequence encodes CASSYVPGSTNEKLFF.

The CDR3 bases are TGCGCCAGCAGCCCCCTTGACTTGAACACTGAAGCTTTCTTT. Its translation is CASSPLDLNTEAFF. The chain is built from TRBV5-1 and TRBJ1-1; D gene uncertain. This CDR3 has 14 residues. Germline loops: CDR1 SGHRS, CDR2 YFSETQ. Trimming removed 4 bases from V and 0 bases from J, with 10 bases in between. The full variable domain, rest sourced from reference TRBV5-1 and TRBJ1-1, is KAGVTQTPRYLIKTRGQQVTLSCSPISGHRSVSWYQQTPGQGLQFLFEYFSETQRNKGNFPGRFSGRQFSNSRSEMNVSTLELGDSALYLCASSPLDLNTEAFFGQGTRLTVV.

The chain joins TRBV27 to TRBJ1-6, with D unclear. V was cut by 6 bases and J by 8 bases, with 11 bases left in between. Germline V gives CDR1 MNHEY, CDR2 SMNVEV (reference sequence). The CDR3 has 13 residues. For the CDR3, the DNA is TGTGCCAGCAGCCCACTAGTAGATTCACCCCTCCACTTT. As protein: CASSPLVDSPLHF.

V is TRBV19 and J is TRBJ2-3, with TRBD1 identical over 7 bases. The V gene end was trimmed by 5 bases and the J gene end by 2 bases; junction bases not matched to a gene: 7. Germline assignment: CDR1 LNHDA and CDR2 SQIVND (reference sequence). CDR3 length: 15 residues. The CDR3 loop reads CASSSRQGSTDTQYF. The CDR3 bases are TGTGCCAGTAGTTCGCGACAGGGCTCCACAGATACGCAGTATTTT.

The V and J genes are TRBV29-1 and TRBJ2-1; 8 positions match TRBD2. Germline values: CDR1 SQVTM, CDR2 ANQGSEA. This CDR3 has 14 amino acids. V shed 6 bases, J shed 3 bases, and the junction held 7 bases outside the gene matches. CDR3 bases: TGCAGCGTCCTCTGGGCGGGGGGCTACAATGAGCAGTTCTTC. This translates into CSVLWAGGYNEQFF.

The CDR3 here is CASSFPAAHHNEQFF. The CDR3 nucleotides are TGTGCCAGCAGTTTCCCAGCGGCCCACCACAATGAGCAGTTCTTC. V and J are TRBV28 and TRBJ2-1; tentative D call: TRBD2 (5 bases). The CDR3 runs to 15 residues. Germline-derived CDR1 and CDR2 are MDHEN and SYDVKM. V lost 3 bases and J lost 5, with 14 bases in between.

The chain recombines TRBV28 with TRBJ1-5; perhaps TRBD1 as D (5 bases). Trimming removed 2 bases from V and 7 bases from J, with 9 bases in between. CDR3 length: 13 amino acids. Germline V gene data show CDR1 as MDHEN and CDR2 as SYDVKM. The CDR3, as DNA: TGTGCCAGCAGTTTAAGCGGGGCGCAGCCCCAGCATTTT. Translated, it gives CASSLSGAQPQHF.

This CDR3 is CASSWSTGSVETQYF. In nucleotides, the CDR3 is TGCGCCAGCAGCTGGAGCACAGGGAGTGTTGAGACCCAGTACTTC. This chain joins TRBV5-1 and TRBJ2-5; perhaps TRBD1 as D (6 bases). CDR3 length equals 15 residues. Germline assignment: CDR1 SGHRS and CDR2 YFSETQ. The V end lost 3 bases, the J end lost 5 bases, and 17 bases lay between the germline ends.

CDR3 coding DNA: TGTGCCATCAGTCCGGGACAGGGCTACGAGCAGTACTTC. Translation gives CAISPGQGYEQYF. The V call is TRBV10-3, the J call TRBJ2-7; 9 bases are a match to TRBD1. The germline V gene encodes CDR1 ENHRY and CDR2 SYGVKD. J gave up 3 bases and V 5 bases, and 2 bases lay outside the gene matches. The CDR3 contains 13 residues.

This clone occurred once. The CDR3: CASSELLGDSSYNEQFF. The DNA of the CDR3 is TGTGCCAGCAGTGAACTGTTAGGGGATAGCTCCTACAATGAGCAGTTCTTC. This chain uses TRBV2 with TRBJ2-1, with a tentative D call TRBD1 (5 bases). Germline assignment: CDR1 SNHLY and CDR2 FYNNEI. This CDR3 is 17 amino acids long. V was pared by 2 bases and J by 0 bases, with 14 bases between. The variable domain in full, completed from reference TRBV2 and TRBJ2-1, reads EPEVTQTPSHQVTQMGQEVILRCVPISNHLYFYWYRQILGQKVEFLVSFYNNEISEKSEIFDDQFSVERPDGSNFTLKIRSTKLEDSAMYFCASSELLGDSSYNEQFFGPGTRLTVL.

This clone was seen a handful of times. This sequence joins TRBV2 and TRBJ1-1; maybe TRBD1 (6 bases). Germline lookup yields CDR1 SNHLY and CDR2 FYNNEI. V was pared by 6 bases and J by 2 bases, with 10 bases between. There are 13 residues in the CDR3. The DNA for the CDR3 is TGTGCCAGCAGCCCGGGACACAACACTGAAGCTTTCTTT. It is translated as CASSPGHNTEAFF.

For the CDR3, the DNA is TGTGCCAGCAGCTTCGGCCAAGAGACCCAGTACTTC. The encoded protein is CASSFGQETQYF. The chain is built from TRBV7-6 and TRBJ2-5, with D uncertain. Between the trimmed V and J ends, which lost 3 bases and 1 base, there was a span of 3 bases. Per germline, CDR1 SGHVS and CDR2 FNYEAQ. This CDR3 region has 12 residues.

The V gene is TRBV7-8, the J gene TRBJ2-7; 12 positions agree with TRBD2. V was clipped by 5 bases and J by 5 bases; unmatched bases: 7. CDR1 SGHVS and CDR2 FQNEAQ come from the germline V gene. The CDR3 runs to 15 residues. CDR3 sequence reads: CASSARLAGAHEQYF. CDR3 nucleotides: TGTGCCAGCAGCGCCCGACTAGCGGGAGCCCACGAGCAGTACTTC.

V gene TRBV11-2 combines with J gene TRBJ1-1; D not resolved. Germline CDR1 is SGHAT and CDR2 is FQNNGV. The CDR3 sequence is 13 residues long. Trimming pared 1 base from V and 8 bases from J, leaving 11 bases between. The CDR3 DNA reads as TGTGCCAGCAGCTTAGGCCCACTAGGGGAAGCTTTCTTT. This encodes CASSLGPLGEAFF.

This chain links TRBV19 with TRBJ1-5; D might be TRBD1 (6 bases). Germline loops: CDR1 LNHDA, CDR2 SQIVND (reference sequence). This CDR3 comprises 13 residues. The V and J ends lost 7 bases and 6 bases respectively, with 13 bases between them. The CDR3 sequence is CASNDRIAQPQHF. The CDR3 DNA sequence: TGTGCCAGTAACGACAGGATAGCTCAGCCCCAGCATTTT.

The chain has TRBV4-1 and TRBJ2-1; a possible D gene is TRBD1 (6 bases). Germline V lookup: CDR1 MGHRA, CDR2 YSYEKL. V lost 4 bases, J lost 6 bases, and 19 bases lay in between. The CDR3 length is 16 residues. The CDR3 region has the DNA TGCGCCAGCAGCCGAGCGCCGCCGGGACATCTCAATGAGCAGTTCTTC. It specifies CASSRAPPGHLNEQFF.

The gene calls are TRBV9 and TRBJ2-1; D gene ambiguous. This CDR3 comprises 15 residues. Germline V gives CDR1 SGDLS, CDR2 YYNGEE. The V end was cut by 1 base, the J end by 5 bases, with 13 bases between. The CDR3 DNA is TGTGCCAGCAGCGTAATCCCCGGCAGGAACAATGAGCAGTTCTTC. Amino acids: CASSVIPGRNNEQFF.

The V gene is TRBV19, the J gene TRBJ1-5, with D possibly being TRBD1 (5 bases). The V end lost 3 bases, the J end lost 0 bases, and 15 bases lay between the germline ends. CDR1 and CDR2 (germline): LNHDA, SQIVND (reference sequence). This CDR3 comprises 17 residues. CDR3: CASSISEGFYSNQPQHF. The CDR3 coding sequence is TGTGCCAGTAGTATTTCGGAGGGGTTCTATAGCAATCAGCCCCAGCATTTT.

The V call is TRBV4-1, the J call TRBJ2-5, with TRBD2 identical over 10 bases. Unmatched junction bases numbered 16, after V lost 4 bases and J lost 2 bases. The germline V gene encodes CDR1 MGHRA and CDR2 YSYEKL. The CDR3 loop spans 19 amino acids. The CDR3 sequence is CASSRPGGRLAGEQETQYF. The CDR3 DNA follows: TGCGCCAGCAGCCGCCCGGGGGGCCGGCTAGCGGGGGAGCAAGAGACCCAGTACTTC.

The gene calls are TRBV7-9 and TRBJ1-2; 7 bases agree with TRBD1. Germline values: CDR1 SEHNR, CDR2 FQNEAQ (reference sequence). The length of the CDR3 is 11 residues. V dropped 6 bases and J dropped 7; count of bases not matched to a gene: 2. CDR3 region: CASSWDSGYTF. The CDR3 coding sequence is TGTGCCAGCAGTTGGGACAGTGGCTACACCTTC.

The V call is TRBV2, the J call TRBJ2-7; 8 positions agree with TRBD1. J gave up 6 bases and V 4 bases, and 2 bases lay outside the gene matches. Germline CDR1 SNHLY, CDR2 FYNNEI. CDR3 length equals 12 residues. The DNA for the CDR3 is TGTGCCAGCAGTGCCGACAGGGGCGAGCAGTACTTC. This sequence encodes CASSADRGEQYF.